These 8 T cell receptor beta chains originate from one sample sequenced in a study of human T cells and chemical hapten exposure. The time point was: pre-sensitization, week 0. The treatment denotes: therapeutic diphenylcyclopropenone sensitization with weekly scalp DPC. TCRdb reprocessed the RACE reads with MiXCR, giving one entry per CDR3 protein. The sample includes about 120,000 distinct CDR3 sequences, roughly 13% seen only once; the top ten take 2.5% to 3.5%. Sequencing used whole blood, obtained in connection with sensitization to the hapten diphenylcyclopropenone (DPC). The receptor source for this set is a woman aged 18-29 years with alopecia areata. Some clones in this sample may be carry-over from other donors' samples.

This clonotype was seen more than once but under ten times. The rearrangement links TRBV7-6 to TRBJ1-2, with D hard to call. CDR3 length equals 12 residues. The V gene lost 4 bases and the J gene lost 7 bases, with 10 bases spanning the gap. Germline CDR1 SGHVS, CDR2 FNYEAQ. CDR3 sequence reads: CASSSGGRGYTF. The CDR3 nucleotides read TGTGCCAGCAGCTCGGGAGGTCGTGGCTACACCTTC.

The sample holds a few counts of this clonotype. J is TRBJ1-1 and V is TRBV6-5, with D possibly being TRBD1 (6 bases). Germline CDR1 and CDR2: MNHEY and SVGAGI. The CDR3 is made up of 15 amino acids. The ends were cut back, 6 bases at V and 4 bases at J, with 18 bases in the middle. CDR3 in DNA: TGTGCCAGCAGACCCGCACAGGGTTTGGTCACTGAAGCTTTCTTT. Translating it yields CASRPAQGLVTEAFF.

In this sample, this clonotype turned up many times. Here the CDR3 reads CASSDRGTSYNEQFF. The CDR3 DNA sequence: TGTGCCAGCAGTGACCGGGGGACCTCCTACAATGAGCAGTTCTTC. V and J are TRBV6-5 and TRBJ2-1; D may be TRBD2 (6 bases). The V and J ends lost 5 bases and 0 bases respectively, with 11 bases between them. This CDR3 spans 15 amino acids. Germline-derived CDR1 and CDR2 are MNHEY and SVGAGI.

This clonotype was observed a handful of times. V usage is TRBV18 and J usage is TRBJ2-3; unclear D gene. This CDR3 is 13 amino acids long. The germline V gene has CDR1 KGHSH and CDR2 LQKENI. Trimming stripped 2 bases from V and 2 bases from J, with 5 bases between. The CDR3 DNA follows: TGTGCCAGCTCACCAGAAGTCACAGATACGCAGTATTTT. It is translated as CASSPEVTDTQYF.

This clonotype has ten or more counts. The chain links TRBV12-3 or TRBV12-4 to TRBJ2-1; no clear D gene. The CDR3 consists of 10 residues. Trimming took off 6 bases at V and 8 bases at J, with 5 bases between the two ends. CDR3 protein: CASSPDEQFF. The CDR3 DNA follows: TGTGCCAGCAGCCCAGATGAGCAGTTCTTC.

This clonotype came up a few times. V is TRBV6-5 and J is TRBJ1-1; D is unclear. Germline assignment: CDR1 MNHEY and CDR2 SVGAGI. This CDR3 comprises 12 residues. V gave up 10 bases and J gave up 11 bases, with 20 bases separating them. CDR3 sequence reads: CATNANTVVAFF. The CDR3 nucleotides are TGTGCCACAAACGCCAATACGGTCGTTGCTTTCTTT.

This clonotype was seen more than once but under ten times. The gene calls are TRBV20-1 and TRBJ2-1; D ambiguous. Germline assignment: CDR1 DFQATT and CDR2 SNEGSKA (reference sequence). V lost 3 bases, J lost 0 bases, and 6 bases lay in between. CDR3 length: 13 residues. The chain's CDR3 is CSARVYSYNEQFF. Written as DNA, the CDR3 is TGCAGTGCTAGGGTGTACTCCTACAATGAGCAGTTCTTC.

This clonotype came up a few times. The chain recombines TRBV2 with TRBJ1-5, with D unclear. Germline CDR1 and CDR2: SNHLY and FYNNEI. The CDR3 has 10 residues. Trimming pared 8 bases from V and 8 bases from J, leaving 7 bases between. The DNA of the CDR3 is TGTGCCAGCGGAAGGGAGCCCCAGCATTTT. As protein: CASGREPQHF.